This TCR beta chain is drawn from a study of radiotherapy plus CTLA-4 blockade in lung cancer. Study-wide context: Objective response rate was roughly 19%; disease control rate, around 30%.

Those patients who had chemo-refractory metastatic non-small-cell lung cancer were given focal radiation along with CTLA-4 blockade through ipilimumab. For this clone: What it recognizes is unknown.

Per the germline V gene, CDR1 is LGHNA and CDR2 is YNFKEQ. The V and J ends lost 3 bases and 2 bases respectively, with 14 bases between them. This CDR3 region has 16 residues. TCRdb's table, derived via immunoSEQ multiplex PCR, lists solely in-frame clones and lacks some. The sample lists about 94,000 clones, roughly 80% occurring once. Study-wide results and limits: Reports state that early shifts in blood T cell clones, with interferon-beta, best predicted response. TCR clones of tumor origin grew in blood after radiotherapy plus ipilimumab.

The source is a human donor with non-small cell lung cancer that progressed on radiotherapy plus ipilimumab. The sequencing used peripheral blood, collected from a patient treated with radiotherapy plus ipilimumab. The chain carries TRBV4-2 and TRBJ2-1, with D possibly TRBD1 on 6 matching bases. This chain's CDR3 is CASSQIQGPPYNEQFF. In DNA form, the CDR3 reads TGTGCCAGCAGCCAGATACAGGGACCCCCCTACAATGAGCAGTTCTTC.